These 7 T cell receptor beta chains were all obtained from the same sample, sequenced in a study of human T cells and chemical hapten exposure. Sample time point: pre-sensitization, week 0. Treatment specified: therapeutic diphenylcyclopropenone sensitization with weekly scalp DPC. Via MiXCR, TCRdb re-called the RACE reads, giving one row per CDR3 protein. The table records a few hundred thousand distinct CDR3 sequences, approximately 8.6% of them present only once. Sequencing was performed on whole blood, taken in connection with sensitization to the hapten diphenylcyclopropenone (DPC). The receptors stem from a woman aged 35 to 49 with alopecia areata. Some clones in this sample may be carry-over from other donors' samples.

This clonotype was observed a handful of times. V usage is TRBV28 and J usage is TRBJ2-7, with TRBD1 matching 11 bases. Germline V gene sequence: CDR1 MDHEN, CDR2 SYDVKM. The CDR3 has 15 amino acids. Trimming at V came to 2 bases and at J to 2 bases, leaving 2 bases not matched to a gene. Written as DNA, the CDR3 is TGTGCCAGCAGTTTAGGGACAGGGGGACCCTACGAGCAGTACTTC. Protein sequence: CASSLGTGGPYEQYF.

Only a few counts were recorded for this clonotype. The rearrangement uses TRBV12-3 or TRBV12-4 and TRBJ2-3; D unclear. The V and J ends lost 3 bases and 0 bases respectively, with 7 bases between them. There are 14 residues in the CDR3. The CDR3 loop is CASSFRPSTDTQYF. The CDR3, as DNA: TGTGCCAGCAGTTTCCGGCCCAGCACAGATACGCAGTATTTT.

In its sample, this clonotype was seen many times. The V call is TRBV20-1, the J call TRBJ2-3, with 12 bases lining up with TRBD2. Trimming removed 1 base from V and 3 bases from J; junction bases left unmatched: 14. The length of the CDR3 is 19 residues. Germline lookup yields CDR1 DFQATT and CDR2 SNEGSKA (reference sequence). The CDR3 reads CSARATPTLAGGRTDTQYF. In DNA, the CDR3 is TGCAGTGCTAGAGCGACTCCAACTCTAGCGGGAGGGCGGACAGATACGCAGTATTTT.

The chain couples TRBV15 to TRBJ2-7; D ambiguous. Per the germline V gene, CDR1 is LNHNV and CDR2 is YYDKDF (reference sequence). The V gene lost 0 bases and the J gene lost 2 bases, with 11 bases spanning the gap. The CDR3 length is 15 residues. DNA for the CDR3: TGTGCCACCAGCAGAGATTCAGCCGGAGCCTACGAGCAGTACTTC. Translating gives CATSRDSAGAYEQYF.

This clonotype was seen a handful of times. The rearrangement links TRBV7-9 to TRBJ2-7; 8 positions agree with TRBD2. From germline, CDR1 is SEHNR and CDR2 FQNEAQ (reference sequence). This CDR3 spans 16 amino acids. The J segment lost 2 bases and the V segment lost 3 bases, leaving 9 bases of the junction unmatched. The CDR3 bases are TGTGCCAGCAGCTTCGAGGGACTAGTTGAACCCTACGAGCAGTACTTC. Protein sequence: CASSFEGLVEPYEQYF.

The DNA for the CDR3 is TGCAGCGTTGGATGGGGATCCCCAAATTCACCCCTCCACTTT. Protein product: CSVGWGSPNSPLHF. The J gene is TRBJ1-6, the V gene TRBV29-1, with D hard to call. The germline V gene has CDR1 SQVTM and CDR2 ANQGSEA. V lost 4 bases and J lost 7, with 14 bases in between. The length of the CDR3 is 14 residues.

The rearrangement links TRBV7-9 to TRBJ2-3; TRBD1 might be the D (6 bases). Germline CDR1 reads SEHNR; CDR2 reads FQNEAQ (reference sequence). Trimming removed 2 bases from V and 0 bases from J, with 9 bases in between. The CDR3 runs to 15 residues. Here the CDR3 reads CASSLRDTSTDTQYF. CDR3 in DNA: TGTGCCAGCAGCTTACGGGACACTAGCACAGATACGCAGTATTTT. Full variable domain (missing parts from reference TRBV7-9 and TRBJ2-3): DTGVSQNPRHKITKRGQNVTFRCDPISEHNRLYWYRQTLGQGPEFLTYFQNEAQLEKSRLLSDRFSAERPKGSFSTLEIQRTEQGDSAMYLCASSLRDTSTDTQYFGPGTRLTVL.